These 15 T cell receptor beta chains originate from one sample sequenced in a study of post-analysis software for immune sequencing data. General study findings and limits: A few TRBV segments appeared more often in patients than in controls, and TRBV5-6, TRBV5-1 and TRBV20-1 were among these.

Prepared libraries of TCR beta cDNA carried unique molecular identifiers. TCRdb redid the calling of the PCR reads with MiXCR, one entry per CDR3 protein. The sample carries about 820,000 distinct CDR3 sequences, roughly half recorded once. Their cognate antigens are unknown. Sequenced input: blood. The receptors derive from a girl between 5 and 17 years old with multiple sclerosis.

The chain employs TRBV4-1 and TRBJ2-7, with D perhaps TRBD1 (6 bases). This CDR3 has 15 residues. Per germline, CDR1 MGHRA and CDR2 YSYEKL. The V and J ends lost 3 bases and 2 bases respectively, with 14 bases between them. DNA for the CDR3: TGCGCCAGCAGCCACCGGACAGAGACTCCCTACGAGCAGTACTTC. Residues: CASSHRTETPYEQYF.

This CDR3 is CAISVTSGRSEQFF. Here the CDR3 DNA reads TGTGCCATCAGTGTGACTAGCGGGAGGTCTGAGCAGTTCTTC. This chain links TRBV10-3 with TRBJ2-1; 13 bases align to TRBD2. V shed 4 bases and J 9 bases; nucleotides not matched to a gene: 3. This CDR3 has 14 residues. Germline V lookup: CDR1 ENHRY, CDR2 SYGVKD.

This clonotype was seen a few times. V usage is TRBV11-2 and J usage is TRBJ2-2; a possible D gene is TRBD2 (5 bases). Germline CDR1 SGHAT, CDR2 FQNNGV. V was shortened by 1 base and J by 1 base, with 7 bases between the two germline ends. The CDR3 consists of 15 residues. CDR3 protein: CASSLGTLNTGELFF. CDR3 nucleotide sequence: TGTGCCAGCAGCTTAGGGACTTTGAACACCGGGGAGCTGTTTTTT.

This clonotype was counted between two and nine times. This chain connects TRBV6-1 to TRBJ2-4; 9 positions agree with TRBD1. The DNA end is more similar to TRBJ2-7, so the J call may be wrong. The CDR3 has 14 amino acids. Germline values: CDR1 MNHNS, CDR2 SASEGT. The CDR3 reads CASQGQGQVYEQYF. CDR3 bases: TGTGCCAGCCAAGGACAGGGGCAGGTCTACGAGCAGTACTTC.

V usage is TRBV10-3 and J usage is TRBJ2-7; 7 bases agree with TRBD2. The CDR3 extends over 14 amino acids. V lost 0 bases and J lost 6; bases outside the gene matches: 5. The germline V gene has CDR1 ENHRY and CDR2 SYGVKD. DNA of the CDR3: TGTGCCATCAGTGAGTCCGGGGGGTCGCTCGAGCAGTACTTC. Amino acid sequence: CAISESGGSLEQYF.

A single count supports this clonotype. The genes are TRBV7-9 and TRBJ2-7; D may be TRBD1 or TRBD2 (5 bases each). The V gene lost 7 bases and the J gene lost 2 bases, with 15 bases spanning the gap. CDR1 SEHNR and CDR2 FQNEAQ come from the germline V gene (reference sequence). This CDR3 comprises 14 residues. Here the CDR3 reads CASTSTGPTYEQYF. The CDR3 coding sequence is TGTGCCAGCACCAGCACGGGGCCAACCTACGAGCAGTACTTC.

The CDR3 reads CASSLYSRDRAHEQYF. DNA for the CDR3: TGCGCCAGCAGCTTGTATTCTCGGGACAGGGCCCACGAGCAGTACTTC. This sequence joins TRBV5-1 and TRBJ2-5, with 9 positions matching TRBD1. Gene TRBJ2-7 matches the end of the DNA better, so the J call may be wrong. This CDR3 region has 16 residues. From germline, CDR1 is SGHRS and CDR2 YFSETQ.

The rearrangement links TRBV20-1 to TRBJ2-7; D might be TRBD2 (5 bases). Germline V CDR1 and CDR2: DFQATT, SNEGSKA (reference sequence). V was shortened by 2 bases and J by 6 bases, with 17 bases between the two germline ends. This CDR3 has 14 residues. The CDR3 DNA is TGCAGTGCTAGAACCGGAAGGACTCTCGGCGAGCAGTACTTC. Translation: CSARTGRTLGEQYF.

The chain employs TRBV9 and TRBJ2-7; TRBD2 agrees at 11 bases. Germline lookup yields CDR1 SGDLS and CDR2 YYNGEE. V shed 2 bases and J 5 bases; nucleotides not matched to a gene: 6. The CDR3 consists of 15 residues. The CDR3 spells CASSVLAGGPHEQYF. The CDR3 nucleotides are TGTGCCAGCAGCGTCTTAGCGGGAGGGCCTCACGAGCAGTACTTC. Filled out from reference TRBV9 and TRBJ2-7, the complete variable domain reads DSGVTQTPKHLITATGQRVTLRCSPRSGDLSVYWYQQSLDQGLQFLIQYYNGEERAKGNILERFSAQQFPDLHSELNLSSLELGDSALYFCASSVLAGGPHEQYFGPGTRLTVT.

This clonotype occurred a few times. This sequence joins TRBV7-9 and TRBJ2-5, with D possibly matching TRBD1 (6 bases). Germline values: CDR1 SEHNR, CDR2 FQNEAQ (reference sequence). Trimming removed 5 bases at V and 1 base at J, with 11 bases between. The CDR3 has 14 residues. The CDR3 here is CASSPADSQETQYF. As DNA, the CDR3 is TGTGCCAGCAGCCCTGCGGACAGCCAAGAGACCCAGTACTTC.

The chain uses TRBV7-6 and TRBJ2-1, with 8 nucleotides matching TRBD2. From germline, CDR1 is SGHVS and CDR2 FNYEAQ. CDR3 length equals 11 residues. V was clipped by 6 bases and J by 8 bases; unmatched bases: 0. The CDR3 bases are TGTGCCAGCAGGCGGGGGGATGAGCAGTTCTTC. Translating gives CASRRGDEQFF.

V and J are TRBV2 and TRBJ2-5, with 8 bases fitting TRBD1. Germline loops: CDR1 SNHLY, CDR2 FYNNEI. This CDR3 spans 15 amino acids. The V and J ends lost 8 bases and 4 bases, in that order; junction bases with no gene match: 12. In DNA form, the CDR3 reads TGTGCCAGCGCGCCCGACAGGGGTGGGGGAGAGACCCAGTACTTC. This encodes CASAPDRGGGETQYF.

The chain joins TRBV12-3 or TRBV12-4 to TRBJ2-7; TRBD2 agrees at 9 bases. V was pared by 5 bases and J by 3 bases, with 20 bases of the junction left unmatched. The CDR3 consists of 19 residues. CDR3 sequence reads: CASSPPRRGAGGLSYEQYF. CDR3 in DNA: TGTGCCAGCAGTCCCCCCCGTCGGGGAGCGGGAGGTTTAAGCTACGAGCAGTACTTC.

This chain links TRBV3-1 with TRBJ2-6; D ambiguous. The V end lost 1 base, the J end lost 4 bases, and 8 bases lay between the germline ends. Germline V lookup: CDR1 LGHDT, CDR2 YNNKEL (reference sequence). The CDR3 is 15 amino acids. The CDR3 nucleotides read TGTGCCAGCAGCCAAGGAAGACCCGGGGCCAACGTCCTGACTTTC. Residues: CASSQGRPGANVLTF.

The chain combines TRBV5-1 with TRBJ2-4; 10 bases fit TRBD1. The CDR3 extends over 18 amino acids. After removal of 0 bases from V and 8 bases from J, the junction contained 14 bases not matched to a gene. Germline values: CDR1 SGHRS, CDR2 YFSETQ. CDR3: CASSLASGTGESLDIQYF. The CDR3 DNA reads TGCGCCAGCAGCTTGGCCTCGGGGACAGGGGAGAGTTTGGACATTCAGTACTTC. The entire variable domain, with the rest obtained from reference TRBV5-1 and TRBJ2-4, is as follows: KAGVTQTPRYLIKTRGQQVTLSCSPISGHRSVSWYQQTPGQGLQFLFEYFSETQRNKGNFPGRFSGRQFSNSRSEMNVSTLELGDSALYLCASSLASGTGESLDIQYFGAGTRLSVL.